The 32 T cell receptor beta chains given below trace back to one sample, sequenced in a study of beta chain features in type 1 diabetes (dated by TCRdb to between 2017 and 2018). The study at large found these results: Type 1 diabetes patients showed a moderate but significant shortening of TCRB CDR3 length in all four CD4+ subsets.

The library was produced with the immunoSEQ multiplex PCR assay. The High Capacity cDNA Reverse Transcription Kit was used to reverse transcribe all of the isolated RNA, meaning that expressed TCRB transcripts were what got sequenced. TCRdb took this table from immuneACCESS and kept in-frame rearrangements with V and J called. Such tables lack part of the clones; where checked against another copy, unresolved V genes explain under half of the gap, and the rest is unexplained. For this sample there are some 150,000 clones; about an eighth appear just once. The ten most abundant clones make up roughly 1.3% of the sample. For these TCRs, the target antigens are not known. The sequenced sample was central memory CD4+ T cells from blood. The receptors were gathered from a man aged 18 to 35 with type 1 diabetes.

The chain joins TRBV30 to TRBJ2-3, with unresolved D. The CDR3 has 11 residues. Germline lookup yields CDR1 GTSNPN and CDR2 SVGIG (reference sequence). Trimming left V 4 bases short and J 3 bases short, with 5 bases between. CDR3 coding DNA: TGTGCCTGGATGGGGACAGATACGCAGTATTTT. Amino acid sequence: CAWMGTDTQYF.

This chain joins TRBV5-1 and TRBJ2-1; possible D gene TRBD1, 5 bases. Germline loops: CDR1 SGHRS, CDR2 YFSETQ. CDR3 length equals 15 residues. The V and J ends lost 3 bases and 5 bases respectively, with 15 bases between them. For the CDR3, the DNA is TGCGCCAGCAGCTCCCGGGCGACAGATCACAATGAGCAGTTCTTC. Encoded protein: CASSSRATDHNEQFF.

This clone has more than one count but fewer than ten. The chain couples TRBV9 to TRBJ1-1; D gene ambiguous. CDR3 length: 13 amino acids. The ends were cut back, 4 bases at V and 4 bases at J, with 11 bases in the middle. Germline CDR1 SGDLS, CDR2 YYNGEE. The CDR3 sequence is CASSPEVGTEAFF. The DNA of the CDR3 is TGTGCCAGCAGCCCCGAGGTGGGCACTGAAGCTTTCTTT.

This clone was recorded many times. The chain is built from TRBV29-1 and TRBJ2-2, with 7 positions matching TRBD1. The CDR3 is made up of 14 amino acids. Germline V gene data show CDR1 as SQVTM and CDR2 as ANQGSEA. V gave up 3 bases and J gave up 4 bases; unmatched junction bases: 5. The CDR3 here is CSVDRDSLTGELFF. The CDR3 region has the DNA TGCAGCGTTGATAGGGACAGCCTCACCGGGGAGCTGTTTTTT.

This clone has more than one count but fewer than ten. This chain connects TRBV6-1 to TRBJ1-6; tentatively, D is TRBD1 (5 bases). The CDR3 covers 16 residues. CDR1 is MNHNS and CDR2 is SASEGT in the germline V gene. Trimming shortened V by 1 base and J by 7 bases, and 14 bases separated the two germline ends. CDR3 region: CASSEGHKGSNSPLHF. CDR3 DNA: TGTGCCAGCAGTGAAGGCCACAAGGGGTCCAATTCACCCCTCCACTTT.

In this sample, this clone turned up many times. The J gene is TRBJ2-1, the V gene TRBV7-8; D is undetermined. The CDR3 extends over 11 amino acids. Germline values: CDR1 SGHVS, CDR2 FQNEAQ. The germline V and J ends were trimmed by 5 bases and 5 bases, with 4 bases remaining between them. CDR3 protein: CASSPHNEQFF. The CDR3, as DNA: TGTGCCAGCAGCCCCCACAATGAGCAGTTCTTC.

This clone was seen many times. This chain joins TRBV29-1 and TRBJ1-1; D possibly corresponds to TRBD1 (5 bases). Trimming pared 8 bases from V and 8 bases from J, leaving 12 bases between. The CDR3 contains 10 residues. Germline-derived CDR1 and CDR2 are SQVTM and ANQGSEA. The CDR3 nucleotides read TGCAGCTTATGGGACGGAGAAGCTTTCTTT. It specifies CSLWDGEAFF.

This clone was counted only a few times. This CDR3 is CASRRGTEAFF. Here the CDR3 DNA reads TGTGCCAGCAGAAGGGGCACTGAAGCTTTCTTT. This chain connects TRBV28 to TRBJ1-1; tentative D call: TRBD1 (5 bases). The CDR3 is 11 amino acids. Per the germline V gene, CDR1 is MDHEN and CDR2 is SYDVKM. V lost 6 bases, J lost 4 bases, and 6 bases lay in between.

V usage is TRBV30 and J usage is TRBJ1-1, with 7 bases identical to TRBD1. The CDR3 loop spans 13 amino acids. The ends lost 2 bases at V and 8 bases at J; junction bases unmatched: 8. The germline V gene has CDR1 GTSNPN and CDR2 SVGIG (reference sequence). The CDR3 DNA follows: TGTGCCTGGAGTACCCGGGACAGTGGGGAAGCTTTCTTT. Protein: CAWSTRDSGEAFF. Combining the CDR3 with reference TRBV30 and TRBJ1-1 gives the whole variable domain SQTIHQWPATLVQPVGSPLSLECTVEGTSNPNLYWYRQAAGRGLQLLFYSVGIGQISSEVPQNLSASRPQDRQFILSSKKLLLSDSGFYLCAWSTRDSGEAFFGQGTRLTVV.

CDR3 residues: CASSEGLAGARREQFF. CDR3 coding DNA: TGTGCCAGCAGCGAGGGACTAGCGGGGGCTCGGCGGGAGCAGTTCTTC. The genes are TRBV9 and TRBJ2-1, with 14 bases identical to TRBD2. The ends lost 3 bases at V and 10 bases at J; junction bases unmatched: 9. Per germline, CDR1 SGDLS and CDR2 YYNGEE. The CDR3 totals 16 residues.

This chain's CDR3 is CASQRRGTNTEAFF. As DNA, the CDR3 is TGTGCCTCACAGAGGCGGGGGACGAACACTGAAGCTTTCTTT. The rearrangement uses TRBV30 and TRBJ1-1; D might be TRBD1 (5 bases). V gave up 7 bases and J gave up 1 base, with 16 bases separating them. Per germline, CDR1 GTSNPN and CDR2 SVGIG (reference sequence). CDR3 size: 14 residues.

The sample holds a few counts of this clone. This sequence joins TRBV20-1 and TRBJ1-1; perhaps TRBD1 as D (5 bases). The CDR3 runs 11 residues. The germline V gene encodes CDR1 DFQATT and CDR2 SNEGSKA (reference sequence). Trimming stripped 5 bases from V and 10 bases from J, with 14 bases between. CDR3 coding DNA: TGCAGTGCTGATAAGGGACTTGCAGCTTTCTTT. Its protein is CSADKGLAAFF.

The rearrangement links TRBV2 to TRBJ2-5; D perhaps matches TRBD1 (6 bases). The V and J ends lost 7 bases and 3 bases respectively, with 6 bases between them. CDR1 and CDR2 from the germline V gene are SNHLY and FYNNEI. The CDR3 spans 11 residues. CDR3 sequence reads: CASKGEETQYF. Here the CDR3 DNA reads TGTGCCAGCAAGGGGGAAGAGACCCAGTACTTC.

The J gene is TRBJ2-5, the V gene TRBV19; 9 nucleotides match TRBD1. The CDR3 runs to 15 residues. Trimming removed 5 bases from V and 2 bases from J; junction bases left unmatched: 6. Germline V gene sequence: CDR1 LNHDA, CDR2 SQIVND (reference sequence). The CDR3 protein is CASSGDRVQQETQYF. As DNA, the CDR3 is TGTGCCAGTAGTGGGGACAGGGTCCAACAAGAGACCCAGTACTTC. The full variable domain, rest sourced from reference TRBV19 and TRBJ2-5, is DGGITQSPKYLFRKEGQNVTLSCEQNLNHDAMYWYRQDPGQGLRLIYYSQIVNDFQKGDIAEGYSVSREKKESFPLTVTSAQKNPTAFYLCASSGDRVQQETQYFGPGTRLLVL.

J is TRBJ2-5 and V is TRBV4-1, with D maybe TRBD1 (6 bases). The germline V gene encodes CDR1 MGHRA and CDR2 YSYEKL. This CDR3 has 15 amino acids. V was pared by 4 bases and J by 3 bases, with 15 bases between. CDR3 nucleotides: TGCGCCAGCAGCCCACAGGACCAGGGGAAAGAGACCCAGTACTTC. The encoded protein is CASSPQDQGKETQYF.

The chain carries TRBV4-1 and TRBJ2-5; D is uncertain. V lost 0 bases to trimming and J lost 5 bases, with 10 bases between them. The CDR3 extends over 14 amino acids. Germline V gives CDR1 MGHRA, CDR2 YSYEKL. The chain's CDR3 is CASSQEVTRETQYF. CDR3 DNA: TGCGCCAGCAGCCAAGAGGTTACCCGGGAGACCCAGTACTTC.

The sample holds a few counts of this clone. This chain connects TRBV6-5 to TRBJ2-7, with 11 bases lining up with TRBD2. With 6 bases clipped from V and 8 bases from J, the junction kept 12 bases outside the gene matches. From germline, CDR1 is MNHEY and CDR2 SVGAGI. The CDR3 is 15 residues long. The CDR3 spells CASSPAGTSGDKQYF. Here the CDR3 DNA reads TGTGCCAGCAGCCCTGCCGGGACTAGCGGCGATAAGCAGTACTTC.

The sample holds a few counts of this clone. In DNA form, the CDR3 reads TGTGCCCTGAAATTGGGCCTCGGGGAAGCTTTCTTT. Protein: CALKLGLGEAFF. V usage is TRBV30 and J usage is TRBJ1-1; no firm D call. Germline CDR1 reads GTSNPN; CDR2 reads SVGIG (reference sequence). V lost 8 bases and J 8 bases, leaving 18 bases between the germline ends. The CDR3 has 12 residues.

The chain uses TRBV29-1 and TRBJ1-5; D is perhaps TRBD1 (6 bases). The CDR3 totals 12 residues. CDR1 and CDR2 (germline): SQVTM, ANQGSEA. The V end lost 6 bases, the J end lost 3 bases, and 9 bases lay between the germline ends. This chain's CDR3 is CSVQGTNQPQHF. CDR3 sequence (DNA): TGCAGCGTACAGGGCACCAATCAGCCCCAGCATTTT.

This chain uses TRBV5-1 with TRBJ2-1, with 11 bases matching TRBD1. CDR1 is SGHRS, CDR2 YFSETQ, per germline. J lost 7 bases, V lost 4 bases, and 7 bases had no gene match. CDR3 length: 15 amino acids. The chain's CDR3 is CASSPGQGAGNEQFF. The DNA of the CDR3 is TGCGCCAGCAGCCCAGGACAGGGGGCGGGTAATGAGCAGTTCTTC.

The sample holds many counts of this clone. The V and J genes are TRBV7-9 and TRBJ2-5, with D hard to call. V lost 1 base to trimming and J lost 4 bases, with 7 bases between them. The CDR3 sequence is 13 residues long. The V gene's germline CDR1 is SEHNR and CDR2 FQNEAQ (reference sequence). The CDR3 is CASSLGALETQYF. CDR3 in DNA: TGTGCCAGCAGCTTAGGGGCCCTAGAGACCCAGTACTTC.

The CDR3 region is CASSLRMETEAFF. The CDR3 DNA follows: TGTGCCAGCAGCTTACGTATGGAAACTGAAGCTTTCTTT. V and J are TRBV7-9 and TRBJ1-1; D remains ambiguous. Germline V CDR1 and CDR2: SEHNR, FQNEAQ (reference sequence). V lost 2 bases and J lost 5, with 9 bases in between. The CDR3 contains 13 residues. Filled out from reference TRBV7-9 and TRBJ1-1, the complete variable domain reads DTGVSQNPRHKITKRGQNVTFRCDPISEHNRLYWYRQTLGQGPEFLTYFQNEAQLEKSRLLSDRFSAERPKGSFSTLEIQRTEQGDSAMYLCASSLRMETEAFFGQGTRLTVV.

This clone occurred once. The chain employs TRBV7-8 and TRBJ1-1; 9 bases are a match to TRBD1. The CDR3 is made up of 16 amino acids. In germline, CDR1 is SGHVS, CDR2 FQNEAQ. The V gene end was trimmed by 4 bases and the J gene end by 6 bases; junction bases not matched to a gene: 12. CDR3 sequence: CASSSLLTGGAPEAFF. The CDR3 bases are TGTGCCAGCAGCTCCTTATTGACAGGGGGAGCACCTGAAGCTTTCTTT.

In its sample, this clone was seen a few times. The rearrangement links TRBV19 to TRBJ1-6; 7 bases are a match to TRBD1. Germline-derived CDR1 and CDR2 are LNHDA and SQIVND (reference sequence). J was trimmed by 13 bases and V by 6 bases; bases with no gene match: 15. This CDR3 spans 15 amino acids. The CDR3 DNA is TGTGCCAGTAGCCTCACCGGGACAGAGCTGGGTCCCCTCCACTTT. Encoded protein: CASSLTGTELGPLHF.

A few counts support this clone. V gene TRBV30 combines with J gene TRBJ2-2, with TRBD1 matching over 7 bases. The germline V gene has CDR1 GTSNPN and CDR2 SVGIG (reference sequence). The CDR3 is made up of 12 amino acids. V shed 8 bases, J shed 5 bases, and the junction held 5 bases outside the gene matches. The CDR3 reads CAQGQTTGELFF. CDR3 sequence (DNA): TGTGCCCAGGGACAGACGACCGGGGAGCTGTTTTTT.

In this sample, this clone turned up a few times. This chain links TRBV28 with TRBJ2-5; 7 bases are shared with TRBD2. The CDR3 consists of 16 residues. Germline V gives CDR1 MDHEN, CDR2 SYDVKM. V lost 5 bases and J lost 4; bases outside the gene matches: 13. The CDR3 loop reads CASSPPGQGGIETQYF. The CDR3 DNA reads as TGTGCCAGCAGTCCGCCTGGGCAGGGAGGGATAGAGACCCAGTACTTC.

The chain employs TRBV9 and TRBJ1-2; TRBD1 is a possible D gene (5 bases). V was shortened by 0 bases and J by 4 bases, with 13 bases between the two germline ends. This CDR3 region has 15 residues. Germline V gene sequence: CDR1 SGDLS, CDR2 YYNGEE. CDR3 nucleotides: TGTGCCAGCAGCGTAGATTACCTGGGGGGCTATGGCTACACCTTC. Translated: CASSVDYLGGYGYTF.

The CDR3 nucleotides are TGTGCCAGCAGCCGGGGTCCCTCTAGTGACAATGAGCAGTTCTTC. Protein product: CASSRGPSSDNEQFF. The chain recombines TRBV7-9 with TRBJ2-1; D is possibly TRBD2 (5 bases). The CDR3 has 15 amino acids. CDR1 SEHNR and CDR2 FQNEAQ come from the germline V gene (reference sequence). The V end lost 5 bases, the J end lost 5 bases, and 16 bases lay between the germline ends.

The chain couples TRBV7-6 to TRBJ2-7; 8 bases align to TRBD1. Germline CDR1 reads SGHVS; CDR2 reads FNYEAQ. CDR3 length: 14 amino acids. Losses at the gene ends were 5 bases for V and 2 bases for J; bases not matched to a gene: 5. CDR3 loop: CASSLGTGTYEQYF. The CDR3 DNA sequence: TGTGCCAGCAGCCTCGGGACAGGAACCTACGAGCAGTACTTC.

This clone was found a few times. This rearrangement joins TRBV7-9 to TRBJ2-1; possible D gene TRBD2, 5 bases. Between the trimmed V and J ends, which lost 3 bases and 8 bases, there was a span of 11 bases. Germline V gene lookup returns CDR1 SEHNR and CDR2 FQNEAQ (reference sequence). The length of the CDR3 is 13 residues. CDR3 residues: CASSFGEGHEQFF. CDR3 DNA: TGTGCCAGCAGCTTCGGGGAAGGGCATGAGCAGTTCTTC.

This clone was seen only a few times. The chain carries TRBV5-6 and TRBJ2-5; the D is unclear. V was pared by 0 bases and J by 1 base, with 10 bases between. Germline lookup yields CDR1 SGHDT and CDR2 YYEEEE. The CDR3 spans 15 residues. The CDR3 nucleotides are TGTGCCAGCAGCTTGGAGCAGCTTCTCCAAGAGACCCAGTACTTC. Translated: CASSLEQLLQETQYF.

The chain recombines TRBV18 with TRBJ1-1, with D unclear. From germline, CDR1 is KGHSH and CDR2 LQKENI. Trimming took off 0 bases at V and 5 bases at J, with 4 bases between the two ends. The CDR3 runs to 12 residues. CDR3: CASSPPVTEAFF. The CDR3 DNA follows: TGTGCCAGCTCACCACCAGTTACTGAAGCTTTCTTT.